Each of the 20 T cell receptor beta chains below was sequenced from the same sample in a study of shared clonotypes between healthy human individuals. Profiled with immunoSEQ multiplex PCR; TCRdb holds only in-frame clones, not every one. The data contain 760,000 or so clones, just over 95% of them seen just once; the ten biggest clones take up approximately 0.2%. Naive CD8 cells comprised CD45RO-negative, CCR7-positively selected cells, excluding terminally differentiated effector memory CD45RA+ cells. The source material was naive CD8+ T cells sorted from blood. These TCRs come from a man aged 30-40 years in good health.

This clone was picked up one time. V usage is TRBV27 and J usage is TRBJ2-7, with D unresolved. Trimming took off 1 base at V and 2 bases at J, with 9 bases between the two ends. Germline V gives CDR1 MNHEY, CDR2 SMNVEV (reference sequence). This CDR3 has 14 residues. The CDR3 sequence: CASSLFAEAYEQYF. The CDR3 DNA reads as TGTGCCAGCAGTTTATTTGCGGAAGCCTACGAGCAGTACTTC.

The CDR3 nucleotides read TGTGCCAGTAGTACCTCCCGGCTGAACTCTGGAAACACCATATATTTT. This translates into CASSTSRLNSGNTIYF. The gene calls are TRBV19 and TRBJ1-3; no clear D. The CDR3 extends over 16 amino acids. Per the germline V gene, CDR1 is LNHDA and CDR2 is SQIVND (reference sequence). V lost 4 bases, J lost 0 bases, and 13 bases lay in between.

For the CDR3, the DNA is TGTGCCAGCAGCTCGGGACAGTACTACGAGCAGTACTTC. Protein sequence: CASSSGQYYEQYF. The chain carries TRBV5-6 and TRBJ2-7; 7 positions match TRBD1. CDR3 length equals 13 residues. Germline trimming cut 3 bases from V and 3 bases from J; bases unmatched to any gene: 3. Germline V gene sequence: CDR1 SGHDT, CDR2 YYEEEE. The full variable domain, rest sourced from reference TRBV5-6 and TRBJ2-7, is DAGVTQSPTHLIKTRGQQVTLRCSPKSGHDTVSWYQQALGQGPQFIFQYYEEEERQRGNFPDRFSGHQFPNYSSELNVNALLLGDSALYLCASSSGQYYEQYFGPGTRLTVT.

This clone was detected only once. This chain joins TRBV27 and TRBJ2-7, with 14 bases aligning to TRBD2. V lost 3 bases, J lost 5 bases, and 9 bases stayed unmatched. The length of the CDR3 is 17 residues. Germline loops: CDR1 MNHEY, CDR2 SMNVEV (reference sequence). CDR3 protein: CASSLSTGTSGSDEQYF. In DNA form, the CDR3 reads TGTGCCAGCAGTTTGTCTACAGGGACTAGCGGGAGCGACGAGCAGTACTTC.

J is TRBJ2-1 and V is TRBV29-1, with D possibly matching TRBD2 (5 bases). Trimming took off 3 bases at V and 3 bases at J, with 9 bases between the two ends. This CDR3 contains 13 residues. The V gene's germline CDR1 is SQVTM and CDR2 ANQGSEA. The CDR3 is CSVDSGNYNEQFF. In DNA, the CDR3 is TGCAGCGTTGACTCGGGAAACTACAATGAGCAGTTCTTC.

The chain links TRBV4-1 to TRBJ2-7, with 7 positions matching TRBD1. The CDR3 length is 15 residues. Germline V gene data show CDR1 as MGHRA and CDR2 as YSYEKL. V lost 3 bases and J lost 2; bases outside the gene matches: 7. The DNA for the CDR3 is TGCGCCAGCAGCCATAATCGACAGGGCCCCTACGAGCAGTACTTC. It specifies CASSHNRQGPYEQYF.

The J gene is TRBJ2-1, the V gene TRBV11-2; D remains unclear. The CDR3 is 14 residues long. Germline V gene lookup returns CDR1 SGHAT and CDR2 FQNNGV. V was shortened by 4 bases and J by 7 bases, with 14 bases between the two germline ends. CDR3 loop: CASSSWTLRNEQFF. Written as DNA, the CDR3 is TGTGCCAGCAGCTCTTGGACCCTAAGGAATGAGCAGTTCTTC. The whole variable domain, filled in from reference TRBV11-2 and TRBJ2-1, reads EAGVAQSPRYKIIEKRQSVAFWCNPISGHATLYWYQQILGQGPKLLIQFQNNGVVDDSQLPKDRFSAERLKGVDSTLKIQPAKLEDSAVYLCASSSWTLRNEQFFGPGTRLTVL.

This chain connects TRBV25-1 to TRBJ2-4; the D gene could be TRBD1 or TRBD2 (5 bases each). This CDR3 has 16 amino acids. V was cut by 3 bases and J by 0 bases, with 12 bases left in between. The V gene's germline CDR1 is MGHDK and CDR2 SYGVNS. This CDR3 reads CASSDSGTVAKNIQYF. In nucleotides, the CDR3 is TGTGCCAGCAGTGACTCCGGGACCGTAGCCAAAAACATTCAGTACTTC. The full variable domain, in which reference TRBV25-1 and TRBJ2-4 provide the parts outside the CDR3, is EADIYQTPRYLVIGTGKKITLECSQTMGHDKMYWYQQDPGMELHLIHYSYGVNSTEKGDLSSESTVSRIRTEHFPLTLESARPSHTSQYLCASSDSGTVAKNIQYFGAGTRLSVL.

This clone has a single count. V and J are TRBV10-1 and TRBJ2-1; 11 bases are a match to TRBD2. CDR3 length equals 16 residues. The J segment lost 5 bases and the V segment lost 4 bases, leaving 7 bases of the junction unmatched. Germline V lookup: CDR1 WNHNN, CDR2 SYGVQD (reference sequence). As DNA, the CDR3 is TGCGCCAGCAGTGTCCCTAGCGGGAGGAAAGACAATGAGCAGTTCTTC. Encoded protein: CASSVPSGRKDNEQFF.

The chain combines TRBV5-1 with TRBJ2-7, with 7 bases lining up with TRBD2. V lost 1 base and J lost 3; bases outside the gene matches: 13. CDR1 and CDR2 from the germline V gene are SGHRS and YFSETQ. This CDR3 contains 17 residues. The CDR3 loop reads CASSLLPRGAGIYEQYF. In nucleotides, the CDR3 is TGCGCCAGCAGCTTGTTACCAAGAGGAGCGGGAATCTACGAGCAGTACTTC.

As concerns this clone: Sequence at one end of the junction differs from germline and may be a read error. The rearrangement joins TRBV11-1 to TRBJ2-7; unclear D gene. The CDR3 consists of 16 residues. Germline assignment: CDR1 SGHAT and CDR2 FQDESV (reference sequence). CDR3 nucleotide sequence: TGTGCCAGCAGCCCCCACGCTGAGAAGGGCCCTCTCTCAGTATGCTTC. Its protein product is CASSPHAEKGPLSVCF.

CDR3 DNA sequence: TGTGCCAGTAGCAATTCACAGGGGCCCAATGAGCAGTTCTTC. Amino acid sequence: CASSNSQGPNEQFF. The chain has TRBV19 and TRBJ2-1; 7 nucleotides line up with TRBD1. Per the germline V gene, CDR1 is LNHDA and CDR2 is SQIVND (reference sequence). The CDR3 is made up of 14 amino acids. V shed 6 bases, J shed 6 bases, and the junction held 8 bases outside the gene matches.

The DNA for the CDR3 is TGCAGCGTTGAAGTCGGGTACAGGGGAGAGACCCAGTACTTC. This encodes CSVEVGYRGETQYF. V is TRBV29-1 and J is TRBJ2-5; 7 positions match TRBD1. The CDR3 has 14 residues. Germline-derived CDR1 and CDR2 are SQVTM and ANQGSEA. After removal of 1 base from V and 4 bases from J, the junction contained 6 bases not matched to a gene. Variable domain in full (rest from reference TRBV29-1 and TRBJ2-5): SAVISQKPSRDICQRGTSLTIQCQVDSQVTMMFWYRQQPGQSLTLIATANQGSEATYESGFVIDKFPISRPNLTFSTLTVSNMSPEDSSIYLCSVEVGYRGETQYFGPGTRLLVL.

J is TRBJ1-5 and V is TRBV5-6, with unresolved D. Trimming stripped 4 bases from V and 7 bases from J, with 12 bases between. The CDR3 is made up of 13 amino acids. Germline V lookup: CDR1 SGHDT, CDR2 YYEEEE. The CDR3 region has the DNA TGTGCCAGCAGCGGGCCCGCGGGACAGCCCCAGCATTTT. Its translation: CASSGPAGQPQHF.

This chain links TRBV7-9 with TRBJ2-1; unclear D gene. Deletions cut 7 bases from V and 10 bases from J, with 14 bases between. CDR3 size: 12 residues. From germline, CDR1 is SEHNR and CDR2 FQNEAQ (reference sequence). CDR3: CASNHPVGEQFF. The CDR3 DNA reads TGTGCCAGCAACCACCCGGTGGGCGAGCAGTTCTTC.

The genes are TRBV7-9 and TRBJ2-1; 10 bases match TRBD2. V dropped 5 bases and J dropped 5; count of bases not matched to a gene: 9. The CDR3 runs 16 residues. Per the germline V gene, CDR1 is SEHNR and CDR2 is FQNEAQ (reference sequence). CDR3 region: CASSPLGAGGNNEQFF. For the CDR3, the DNA is TGTGCCAGCAGCCCCCTAGGAGCGGGAGGGAACAATGAGCAGTTCTTC.

The CDR3 reads CASSIVTSGSTDTQYF. For the CDR3, the DNA is TGTGCCAGTAGTATAGTTACTAGCGGGAGCACAGATACGCAGTATTTT. The gene calls are TRBV19 and TRBJ2-3, with 9 positions matching TRBD2. CDR3 length: 16 residues. CDR1 and CDR2 from the germline V gene are LNHDA and SQIVND (reference sequence). Trimming took 1 base from V and 0 from J; bases not matched to a gene: 2.

The chain combines TRBV9 with TRBJ2-3; 8 bases are shared with TRBD1. V lost 0 bases and J lost 4; bases outside the gene matches: 4. The CDR3 has 15 residues. Germline V gene lookup returns CDR1 SGDLS and CDR2 YYNGEE. The CDR3 DNA reads as TGTGCCAGCAGCGTAGGCAGGGGGCATTCAGATACGCAGTATTTT. Amino acid sequence: CASSVGRGHSDTQYF.

The V and J genes are TRBV27 and TRBJ2-3, with D perhaps given as TRBD1 or TRBD2 (5 bases each). The germline V gene encodes CDR1 MNHEY and CDR2 SMNVEV (reference sequence). The ends were cut back, 3 bases at V and 0 bases at J, with 10 bases in the middle. CDR3 length equals 15 residues. The CDR3 nucleotides are TGTGCCAGCAGTTTCGTCCGGGGCAGCACAGATACGCAGTATTTT. This codes for CASSFVRGSTDTQYF.

V usage is TRBV7-9 and J usage is TRBJ1-1; 7 bases match TRBD1. The CDR3 totals 16 residues. V gave up 5 bases and J gave up 3 bases; unmatched junction bases: 12. CDR1 is SEHNR and CDR2 is FQNEAQ in the germline V gene (reference sequence). CDR3 sequence: CASSPTRDRGDTEAFF. CDR3 DNA sequence: TGTGCCAGCAGCCCGACCCGGGACAGAGGGGACACTGAAGCTTTCTTT.